This TCR beta chain was observed in a study of blood T cell repertoires in COVID-19. Per the original methods: Using reference gene primer amplification, nucleated cell counts were estimated. TCRdb keeps only in-frame clones here, not all; method: immunoSEQ multiplex PCR. V and J calls and clone size follow that table, whereas D and trimming were derived from the DNA. This table has 230,000 or so clones, roughly four fifths appearing once. The sequence derives from a woman aged 80 or older with COVID-19, enrolled during active disease. The sequencing input was peripheral blood.

The CDR3 DNA reads as TGTGCCAGCGGACTTTGGACAGAAGAGACCCAGTACTTC. Its translation: CASGLWTEETQYF. The chain employs TRBV5-4 and TRBJ2-5, with D maybe TRBD1 (6 bases). Trimming took 7 bases from V and 3 from J, leaving 13 bases between them. The CDR3 has 13 amino acids. CDR1 and CDR2 from the germline V gene are SGHNT and YYREEE (reference sequence).